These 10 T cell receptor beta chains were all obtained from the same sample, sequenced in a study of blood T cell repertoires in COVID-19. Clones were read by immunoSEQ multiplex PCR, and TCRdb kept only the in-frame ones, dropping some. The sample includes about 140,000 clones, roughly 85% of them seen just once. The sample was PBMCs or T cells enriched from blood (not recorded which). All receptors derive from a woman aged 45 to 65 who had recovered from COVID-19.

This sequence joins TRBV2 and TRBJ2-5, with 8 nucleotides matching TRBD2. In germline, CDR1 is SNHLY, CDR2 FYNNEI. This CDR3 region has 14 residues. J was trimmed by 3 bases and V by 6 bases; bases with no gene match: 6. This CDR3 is CASSLAGMEETQYF. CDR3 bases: TGTGCCAGCAGCTTAGCGGGAATGGAAGAGACCCAGTACTTC. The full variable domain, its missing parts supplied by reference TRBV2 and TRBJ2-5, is EPEVTQTPSHQVTQMGQEVILRCVPISNHLYFYWYRQILGQKVEFLVSFYNNEISEKSEIFDDQFSVERPDGSNFTLKIRSTKLEDSAMYFCASSLAGMEETQYFGPGTRLLVL.

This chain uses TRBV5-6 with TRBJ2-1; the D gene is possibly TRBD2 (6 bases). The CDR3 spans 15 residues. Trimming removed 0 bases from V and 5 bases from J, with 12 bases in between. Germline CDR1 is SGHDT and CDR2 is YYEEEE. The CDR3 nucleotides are TGTGCCAGCAGCTTGGGAGGACTATATGACAATGAGCAGTTCTTC. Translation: CASSLGGLYDNEQFF.

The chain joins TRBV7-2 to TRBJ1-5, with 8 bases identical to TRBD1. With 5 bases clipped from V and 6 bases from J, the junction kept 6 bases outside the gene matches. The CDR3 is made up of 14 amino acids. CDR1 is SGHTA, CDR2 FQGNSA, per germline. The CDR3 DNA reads TGTGCCAGCAGCCCCCGGACAGGGCGTCAGCCCCAGCATTTT. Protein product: CASSPRTGRQPQHF.

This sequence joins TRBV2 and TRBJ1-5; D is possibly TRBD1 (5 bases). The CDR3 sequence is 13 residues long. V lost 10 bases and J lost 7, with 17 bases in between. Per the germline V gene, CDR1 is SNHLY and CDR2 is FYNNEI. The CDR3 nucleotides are TGTGCCACGACCCAGGGCGGTCAACAGCCCCAGCATTTT. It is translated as CATTQGGQQPQHF.

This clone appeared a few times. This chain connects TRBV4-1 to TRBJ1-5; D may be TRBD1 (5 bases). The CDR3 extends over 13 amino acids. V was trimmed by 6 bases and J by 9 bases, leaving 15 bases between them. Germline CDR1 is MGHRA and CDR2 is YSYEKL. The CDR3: CASSYDGGRPQHF. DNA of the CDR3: TGCGCCAGCAGTTATGACGGGGGACGGCCCCAGCATTTT.

The CDR3: CASSLVLTDTQYF. The CDR3 region has the DNA TGTGCCAGCAGCTTAGTTCTCACAGATACGCAGTATTTT. This rearrangement joins TRBV7-8 to TRBJ2-3; D call uncertain. The CDR3 is made up of 13 amino acids. The V and J ends lost 1 base and 2 bases respectively, with 4 bases between them. From germline, CDR1 is SGHVS and CDR2 FQNEAQ.

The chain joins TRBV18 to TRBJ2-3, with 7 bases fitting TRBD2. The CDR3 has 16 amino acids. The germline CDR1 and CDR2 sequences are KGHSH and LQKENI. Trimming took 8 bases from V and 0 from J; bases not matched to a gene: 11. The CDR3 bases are TGTGCCAGCCGAGGCCCTCGAGCGGGGAGCACAGATACGCAGTATTTT. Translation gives CASRGPRAGSTDTQYF.

The CDR3 sequence: CASSLSRTLAGRYNEQFF. As DNA, the CDR3 is TGTGCCAGCAGTTTATCCCGAACACTAGCGGGGCGCTACAATGAGCAGTTCTTC. This sequence joins TRBV27 and TRBJ2-1; 10 bases map to TRBD2. Per germline, CDR1 MNHEY and CDR2 SMNVEV (reference sequence). This CDR3 is 18 amino acids long. The J segment lost 3 bases and the V segment lost 0 bases, leaving 8 bases of the junction unmatched.

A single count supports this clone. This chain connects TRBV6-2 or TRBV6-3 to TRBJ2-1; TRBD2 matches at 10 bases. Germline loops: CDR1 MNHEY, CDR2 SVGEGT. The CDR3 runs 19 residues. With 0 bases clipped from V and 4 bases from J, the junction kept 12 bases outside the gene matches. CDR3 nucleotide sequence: TGTGCCAGCAGTTACTCGATAGGGACTAGCGAAAACTCTTACAATGAGCAGTTCTTC. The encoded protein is CASSYSIGTSENSYNEQFF.

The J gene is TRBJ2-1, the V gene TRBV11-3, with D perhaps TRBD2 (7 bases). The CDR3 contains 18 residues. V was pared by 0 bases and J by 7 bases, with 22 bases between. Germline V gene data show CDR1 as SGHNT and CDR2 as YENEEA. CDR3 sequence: CASSLDRRGEGYGNEQFF. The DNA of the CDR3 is TGTGCCAGCAGCTTAGATAGGAGGGGGGAGGGGTACGGGAATGAGCAGTTCTTC.